Below, 24 T cell receptor beta chains from the same sample are listed, as sequenced in a study of regulatory T cells in long-lasting Graves disease. TCR beta libraries were built with iRepertoire HTBI primers and Arm-PCR of CDR3 regions. TCRdb fed the multiplex PCR reads into MiXCR, producing one record per CDR3 protein. This sample has about 470,000 distinct CDR3 sequences; about a fifth occur once, and the top ten carry about 7%. Time point specified: persistent/refractory GD, antithyroid drugs over 5 years with positive TRAb. PBMC-extracted RNA yielded the TCR library. Specimen: peripheral blood mononuclear cells (PBMCs), collected when the disease was refractory, from a patient treated with antithyroid drugs. These receptor sequences come from a female donor with Graves disease.

This clonotype was detected only a few times. This chain links TRBV10-3 with TRBJ2-7; 8 bases fit TRBD1. Germline assignment: CDR1 ENHRY and CDR2 SYGVKD. This CDR3 contains 13 residues. Losses at the gene ends were 5 bases for V and 5 bases for J; bases not matched to a gene: 5. CDR3 in DNA: TGTGCCATCAGTCCCGGACAGGGCGACGAGCAGTACTTC. Translated, it gives CAISPGQGDEQYF.

This clonotype was detected ten times or more. The chain recombines TRBV7-8 with TRBJ1-1; perhaps TRBD1 as D (5 bases). Trimming shortened V by 5 bases and J by 0 bases, and 13 bases separated the two germline ends. This CDR3 spans 15 amino acids. CDR1 is SGHVS and CDR2 is FQNEAQ in the germline V gene. The CDR3 spells CASSTNGAMNTEAFF. As DNA, the CDR3 is TGTGCCAGCAGCACTAATGGGGCCATGAACACTGAAGCTTTCTTT.

Concerning this clonotype itself: The junction differs from germline at one of its ends, possibly a read error. The genes are TRBV7-7 and TRBJ2-5, with TRBD2 matching 13 bases. CDR3 size: 16 residues. From germline, CDR1 is SSHAT and CDR2 FNYEAQ (reference sequence). CDR3 coding DNA: TGTGCTAGCAGCCCCCGACTAGCGGGGGGCGGAGAGACCCAGTACTTC. Its protein product is CASSPRLAGGGETQYF.

This chain connects TRBV28 to TRBJ2-1; D possibly uses TRBD1 or TRBD2 (6 bases each). Trimming left V 6 bases short and J 7 bases short, with 19 bases between. CDR1 is MDHEN and CDR2 is SYDVKM in the germline V gene. The CDR3 covers 15 residues. The DNA of the CDR3 is TGTGCCAGCAGCCAAGGGGGGCAGGGGTCTAATGAGCAGTTCTTC. It encodes CASSQGGQGSNEQFF.

The chain is built from TRBV9 and TRBJ2-7; D might be TRBD1 (6 bases). CDR3 size: 15 residues. Looked up from germline, CDR1 is SGDLS and CDR2 is YYNGEE. The ends were cut back, 0 bases at V and 5 bases at J, with 15 bases in the middle. The CDR3 loop is CASSVEPGTPDEQYF. The CDR3 nucleotides read TGTGCCAGCAGCGTAGAACCCGGGACACCCGACGAGCAGTACTTC.

A single count supports this clonotype. The chain has TRBV13 and TRBJ2-2; D possibly corresponds to TRBD1 (5 bases). V lost 4 bases to trimming and J lost 5 bases, with 14 bases between them. Germline CDR1 and CDR2: PRHDT and FYEKMQ (reference sequence). The CDR3 is made up of 15 amino acids. CDR3 loop: CASSWWQGDTGELFF. As DNA, the CDR3 is TGTGCCAGCAGCTGGTGGCAGGGCGATACCGGGGAGCTGTTTTTT.

This clonotype was picked up one time. This chain links TRBV6-4 with TRBJ2-1; 7 positions match TRBD1. The germline V gene has CDR1 MRHNA and CDR2 SNTAGT. The CDR3 is 16 amino acids. V was clipped by 5 bases and J by 6 bases; unmatched bases: 13. CDR3 coding DNA: TGTGCCAGCAGTTCCTCAAGACAGGGAAGCGGCAATGAGCAGTTCTTC. Amino acids: CASSSSRQGSGNEQFF.

This clonotype was seen at least ten times. This chain uses TRBV9 with TRBJ2-5, with D possibly matching TRBD2 (6 bases). CDR1 SGDLS and CDR2 YYNGEE come from the germline V gene. This CDR3 spans 16 amino acids. The germline V and J ends were trimmed by 4 bases and 2 bases, with 18 bases remaining between them. The CDR3: CASSPWTTQAQETQYF. For the CDR3, the DNA is TGTGCCAGCAGCCCTTGGACTACTCAAGCTCAAGAGACCCAGTACTTC.

This clonotype appeared many times. This chain uses TRBV12-3 or TRBV12-4 with TRBJ1-5, with no clear D. V lost 6 bases and J 4 bases, leaving 7 bases between the germline ends. This CDR3 spans 12 amino acids. The CDR3 loop is CASRLMNQPQHF. The CDR3 nucleotides are TGTGCCAGCAGATTAATGAATCAGCCCCAGCATTTT.

The rearrangement joins TRBV7-9 to TRBJ2-2, with D perhaps matching TRBD1 or TRBD2 (5 bases each). The CDR3 sequence is 14 residues long. Per germline, CDR1 SEHNR and CDR2 FQNEAQ (reference sequence). Trimming shortened V by 5 bases and J by 5 bases, and 12 bases separated the two germline ends. The CDR3 region is CASSQDWGTGELFF. CDR3 nucleotide sequence: TGTGCCAGCAGCCAGGATTGGGGGACCGGGGAGCTGTTTTTT. Full variable domain (missing parts from reference TRBV7-9 and TRBJ2-2): DTGVSQNPRHKITKRGQNVTFRCDPISEHNRLYWYRQTLGQGPEFLTYFQNEAQLEKSRLLSDRFSAERPKGSFSTLEIQRTEQGDSAMYLCASSQDWGTGELFFGEGSRLTVL.

This clonotype was counted between two and nine times. The chain recombines TRBV18 with TRBJ1-2, with D unclear. Germline V gene sequence: CDR1 KGHSH, CDR2 LQKENI. The CDR3 has 14 residues. V was clipped by 3 bases and J by 4 bases, with 12 bases between them. CDR3 sequence: CASSPEDGSYGYTF. The CDR3 DNA reads as TGTGCCAGCTCACCGGAGGACGGAAGCTATGGCTACACCTTC.

This clonotype has at least ten counts. CDR3 nucleotide sequence: TGTGCCAGCAGTCATGGGACAGGGCTGGGCGAGCAGTACTTC. Translation: CASSHGTGLGEQYF. The chain recombines TRBV12-3 or TRBV12-4 with TRBJ2-7; TRBD1 matches 9 bases. With 5 bases clipped from V and 6 bases from J, the junction kept 8 bases outside the gene matches. The CDR3 contains 14 residues.

The chain employs TRBV20-1 and TRBJ2-7; TRBD2 matches 10 bases. Germline CDR1 DFQATT, CDR2 SNEGSKA (reference sequence). The CDR3 has 19 amino acids. With 0 bases clipped from V and 6 bases from J, the junction kept 20 bases outside the gene matches. The chain's CDR3 is CSARDAGLALKGVKGEQYF. The CDR3, as DNA: TGCAGTGCTAGAGACGCGGGACTAGCGCTAAAGGGGGTGAAAGGCGAGCAGTACTTC.

The chain employs TRBV7-8 and TRBJ2-7, with TRBD2 identical over 8 bases. With 4 bases clipped from V and 2 bases from J, the junction kept 7 bases outside the gene matches. Germline loops: CDR1 SGHVS, CDR2 FQNEAQ. The CDR3 spans 15 residues. For the CDR3, the DNA is TGTGCCAGCAGCTCAAAGCGGGAGAGCCCCTACGAGCAGTACTTC. Its translation is CASSSKRESPYEQYF. Supplemented by reference TRBV7-8 and TRBJ2-7, the full variable domain reads GAGVSQSPRYKVAKRGQDVALRCDPISGHVSLFWYQQALGQGPEFLTYFQNEAQLDKSGLPSDRFFAERPEGSVSTLKIQRTQQEDSAVYLCASSSKRESPYEQYFGPGTRLTVT.

This clonotype came up many times. J is TRBJ1-5 and V is TRBV29-1; 12 nucleotides match TRBD1. Trimming removed 5 bases from V and 4 bases from J; junction bases left unmatched: 9. CDR1 and CDR2 (germline): SQVTM, ANQGSEA. This CDR3 region has 16 residues. CDR3 protein: CSVTGQGAVGNQPQHF. CDR3 in DNA: TGCAGCGTTACGGGACAGGGGGCAGTAGGAAATCAGCCCCAGCATTTT.

Of note for this clonotype: Since a much larger clone is just one base distant, this may be a read error. The V gene is TRBV2, the J gene TRBJ1-6; D may be TRBD1 (5 bases). The CDR3 sequence is 18 residues long. The germline V gene encodes CDR1 SNHLY and CDR2 FYNNEI. The CDR3 sequence is CACSQRDPRKSYNSPLHF. The CDR3 bases are TGTGCCTGCAGTCAGCGGGACCCCCGGAAATCCTATAATTCACCCCTCCACTTT. The variable domain in full, completed from reference TRBV2 and TRBJ1-6, reads EPEVTQTPSHQVTQMGQEVILRCVPISNHLYFYWYRQILGQKVEFLVSFYNNEISEKSEIFDDQFSVERPDGSNFTLKIRSTKLEDSAMYFCACSQRDPRKSYNSPLHFGNGTRLTVT.

This clonotype showed up just a few times. The rearrangement uses TRBV29-1 and TRBJ2-5, with TRBD2 as a possible D gene (6 bases). The CDR3 consists of 16 residues. The germline V gene encodes CDR1 SQVTM and CDR2 ANQGSEA. V was pared by 4 bases and J by 2 bases, with 20 bases between. The CDR3 protein is CSVGSTGAVKQETQYF. Written as DNA, the CDR3 is TGCAGCGTTGGGAGTACGGGAGCAGTTAAACAAGAGACCCAGTACTTC.

The chain is built from TRBV27 and TRBJ1-4; maybe TRBD1 (6 bases). CDR3 length equals 16 residues. V lost 3 bases and J lost 4, with 15 bases in between. Germline V lookup: CDR1 MNHEY, CDR2 SMNVEV (reference sequence). The CDR3 DNA sequence: TGTGCCAGCAGTTTTTGGCCACAGGGCATTAATGAAAAACTGTTTTTT. The encoded protein is CASSFWPQGINEKLFF.

This clonotype was seen repeatedly, ten times or more. The genes are TRBV2 and TRBJ2-7, with D maybe TRBD1 (6 bases). With 2 bases removed from V and 4 bases from J, the gap between germline ends came to 9 bases. Germline V gene lookup returns CDR1 SNHLY and CDR2 FYNNEI. The CDR3 is made up of 13 amino acids. CDR3 sequence reads: CASSEQGQYEQYF. DNA for the CDR3: TGTGCCAGCAGTGAACAGGGGCAGTACGAGCAGTACTTC. Variable domain in full (rest from reference TRBV2 and TRBJ2-7): EPEVTQTPSHQVTQMGQEVILRCVPISNHLYFYWYRQILGQKVEFLVSFYNNEISEKSEIFDDQFSVERPDGSNFTLKIRSTKLEDSAMYFCASSEQGQYEQYFGPGTRLTVT.

This clonotype was seen a few times. V and J are TRBV28 and TRBJ2-2; D is tentatively TRBD1 or TRBD2 (5 bases each). The length of the CDR3 is 17 residues. Trimming cost V 5 bases and J 3 bases, with 19 bases left between them. CDR1 and CDR2 (germline): MDHEN, SYDVKM. In DNA form, the CDR3 reads TGTGCCAGCAGTCCCCGGTGGGGCCTAGCCTACACCGGGGAGCTGTTTTTT. It codes for CASSPRWGLAYTGELFF.

This clonotype appeared a few times. This sequence joins TRBV20-1 and TRBJ2-7; D is tentatively TRBD1 or TRBD2 (5 bases each). The CDR3 consists of 14 residues. The V end was cut by 3 bases, the J end by 5 bases, with 17 bases between. The germline CDR1 and CDR2 sequences are DFQATT and SNEGSKA (reference sequence). The CDR3 protein is CSARGRVRADEQYF. The CDR3 DNA reads TGCAGTGCTAGGGGACGGGTCCGTGCCGACGAGCAGTACTTC.

This clonotype has just a few counts. This rearrangement joins TRBV27 to TRBJ2-3; D gene unclear. Trimming took off 2 bases at V and 1 base at J, with 7 bases between the two ends. This CDR3 is 14 amino acids long. Per the germline V gene, CDR1 is MNHEY and CDR2 is SMNVEV (reference sequence). CDR3 sequence reads: CASSLRVRTDTQYF. In DNA, the CDR3 is TGTGCCAGCAGTTTACGTGTCCGCACAGATACGCAGTATTTT.

This clonotype was seen at least ten times. This chain uses TRBV27 with TRBJ2-5; D remains unclear. The germline V and J ends were trimmed by 6 bases and 1 base, with 18 bases remaining between them. Germline V lookup: CDR1 MNHEY, CDR2 SMNVEV (reference sequence). CDR3 length equals 16 residues. The CDR3 DNA is TGTGCCAGCAGCCGTACAACCGCCTCCGGCCAAGAGACCCAGTACTTC. It is translated as CASSRTTASGQETQYF.

This clonotype occurred once. The chain carries TRBV6-2 or TRBV6-3 and TRBJ1-2; D is unclear. The germline V and J ends were trimmed by 0 bases and 3 bases, with 11 bases remaining between them. From germline, CDR1 is MNHEY and CDR2 SVGEGT. The CDR3 has 15 amino acids. The CDR3 bases are TGTGCCAGCAGTTACTCGAATAACGGGCACTATGGCTACACCTTC. It yields the protein CASSYSNNGHYGYTF.